Listed below are T cell receptor beta chains from one sample, sequenced in a study of cytomegalovirus exposure and HLA in healthy donors. This table comes from immunoSEQ multiplex PCR, and its TCRdb copy is limited to in-frame clones, with some not included. Of 150,000 to 170,000 clones listed, 65% to 75% are singletons. The specimen was PBMCs. These receptors were obtained from a man aged 25 to 45 in good health and CMV-seronegative. CDR3s include the opening cysteine and the closing phenylalanine or tryptophan. A D gene is named only where the DNA matches it firmly. Only part of the rows carry a size: once, few, many, or a class if the clone is expanded.

J gene: TRBJ1-1
clone size: NA
D gene: NA
V gene: TRBV7-9
CDR3 protein: CASSHIEGTEAFF
CDR3 DNA: TGTGCCAGCAGCCACATTGAGGGCACTGAAGCTTTCTTT

J gene: TRBJ2-2
clone size: NA
D gene: NA
V gene: TRBV30
CDR3 protein: CASTGVVDTGELFF
CDR3 DNA: TGTGCCTCGACGGGGGTAGTGGACACCGGGGAGCTGTTTTTT

J gene: TRBJ2-3
clone size: once
D gene: TRBD2
V gene: TRBV2
CDR3 protein: CASSEIAGFFTDTQYF
CDR3 DNA: TGTGCCAGCAGTGAAATAGCGGGGTTTTTCACAGATACGCAGTATTTT

J gene: TRBJ1-5
clone size: NA
D gene: NA
V gene: TRBV19
CDR3 protein: CASSDYSNQPQNF
CDR3 DNA: TGTGCCAGTAGTGACTATAGCAATCAGCCCCAGAATTTT

J gene: TRBJ1-5
clone size: NA
D gene: NA
V gene: TRBV10-2
CDR3 protein: CASSPNFGSNQPQHF
CDR3 DNA: TGCGCCAGCAGTCCGAACTTTGGTAGCAATCAGCCCCAGCATTTT

J gene: TRBJ2-2
clone size: NA
D gene: NA
V gene: TRBV4-2
CDR3 protein: CASSSGDYTGELFF
CDR3 DNA: TGTGCCAGCAGTTCGGGGGATTACACCGGGGAGCTGTTTTTT

J gene: TRBJ2-7
clone size: NA
D gene: NA
V gene: TRBV19
CDR3 protein: CASSTPGNEQYF
CDR3 DNA: TGTGCCAGTAGCACCCCGGGGAACGAGCAGTACTTC

J gene: TRBJ1-1
clone size: NA
D gene: NA
V gene: TRBV5-4
CDR3 protein: CASSLVTGPNTEAFF
CDR3 DNA: TGTGCCAGCAGCTTAGTGACAGGTCCGAACACTGAAGCTTTCTTT

J gene: TRBJ2-2
clone size: few
D gene: TRBD1
V gene: TRBV7-8
CDR3 protein: CASSLDRVATGELFF
CDR3 DNA: TGTGCCAGCAGCCTCGACAGGGTAGCCACCGGGGAGCTGTTTTTT

J gene: TRBJ2-2
clone size: NA
D gene: NA
V gene: TRBV11-2
CDR3 protein: CASSSIGAGSPGELFF
CDR3 DNA: TGTGCCAGCAGCTCCATTGGGGCAGGGTCACCCGGGGAGCTGTTTTTT

J gene: TRBJ1-1
clone size: NA
D gene: TRBD1
V gene: TRBV7-9
CDR3 protein: CASSGWTGLGSAEAFF
CDR3 DNA: TGTGCCAGCAGCGGATGGACAGGCCTGGGCTCTGCTGAAGCTTTCTTT

J gene: TRBJ2-1
clone size: NA
D gene: TRBD2
V gene: TRBV7-3
CDR3 protein: CASSPLTSGGEQFF
CDR3 DNA: TGTGCCAGCAGCCCCCTGACTAGCGGGGGAGAGCAGTTCTTC

J gene: TRBJ1-1
clone size: NA
D gene: NA
V gene: TRBV6-6
CDR3 protein: CASSYPDSGKYTEAFF
CDR3 DNA: TGTGCCAGCAGTTACCCCGATTCAGGCAAATACACTGAAGCTTTCTTT

J gene: TRBJ2-1
clone size: NA
D gene: TRBD1
V gene: TRBV19
CDR3 protein: CASKVTRGNEQFF
CDR3 DNA: TGTGCCAGTAAGGTCACCAGGGGGAATGAGCAGTTCTTC